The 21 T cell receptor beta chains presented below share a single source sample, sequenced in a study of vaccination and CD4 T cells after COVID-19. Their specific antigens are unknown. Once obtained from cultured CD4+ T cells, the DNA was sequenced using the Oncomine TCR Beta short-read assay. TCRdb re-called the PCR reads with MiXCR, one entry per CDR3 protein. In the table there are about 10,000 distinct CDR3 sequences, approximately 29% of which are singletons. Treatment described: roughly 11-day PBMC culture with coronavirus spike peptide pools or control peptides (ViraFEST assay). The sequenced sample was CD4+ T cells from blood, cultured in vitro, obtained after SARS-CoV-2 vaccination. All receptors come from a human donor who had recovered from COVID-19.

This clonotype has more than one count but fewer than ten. CDR3 sequence (DNA): TGTGCCAGCAGCTTAGCGCGACAGGGCTTAGGAGGCTACACCTTC. Translation: CASSLARQGLGGYTF. This chain uses TRBV7-9 with TRBJ1-2, with 7 bases identical to TRBD1. The junction had 9 bases not matched to a gene; V was cut back by 0 bases and J by 8 bases. Germline-derived CDR1 and CDR2 are SEHNR and FQNEAQ (reference sequence). CDR3 size: 15 residues.

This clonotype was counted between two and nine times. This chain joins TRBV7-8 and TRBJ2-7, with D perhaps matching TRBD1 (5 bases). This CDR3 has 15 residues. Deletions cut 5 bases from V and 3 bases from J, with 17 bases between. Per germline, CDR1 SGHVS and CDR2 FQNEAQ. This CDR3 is CASSGNRQRHYEQYF. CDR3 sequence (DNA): TGTGCCAGCAGCGGAAATCGACAGCGCCACTACGAGCAGTACTTC.

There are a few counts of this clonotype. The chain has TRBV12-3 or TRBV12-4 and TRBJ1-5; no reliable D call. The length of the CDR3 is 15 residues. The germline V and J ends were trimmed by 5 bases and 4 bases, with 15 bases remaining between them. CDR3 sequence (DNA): TGTGCCAGCAGTACCGGACTGCACGCAAATCAGCCCCAGCATTTT. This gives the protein CASSTGLHANQPQHF.

CDR3 in amino acids: CASTEQDYYGYTF. The CDR3 region has the DNA TGTGCCAGCACTGAACAGGACTACTATGGCTACACCTTC. This chain joins TRBV12-3 or TRBV12-4 and TRBJ1-2; possible D gene TRBD1, 5 bases. There are 13 residues in the CDR3. V was shortened by 7 bases and J by 3 bases, with 12 bases between the two germline ends.

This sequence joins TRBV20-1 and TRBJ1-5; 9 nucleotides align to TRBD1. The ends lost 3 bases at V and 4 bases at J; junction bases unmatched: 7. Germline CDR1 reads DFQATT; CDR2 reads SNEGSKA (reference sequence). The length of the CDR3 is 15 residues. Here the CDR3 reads CSARISGTGNQPQHF. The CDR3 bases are TGCAGTGCTAGGATATCAGGGACAGGGAATCAGCCCCAGCATTTT.

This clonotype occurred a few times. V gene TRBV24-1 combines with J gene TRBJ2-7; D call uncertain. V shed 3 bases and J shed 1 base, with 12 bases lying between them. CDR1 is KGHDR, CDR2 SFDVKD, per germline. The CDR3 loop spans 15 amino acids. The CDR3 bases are TGTGCCACCAGTGATGGGTCGGCCGCGTCCTACGAGCAGTACTTC. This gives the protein CATSDGSAASYEQYF.

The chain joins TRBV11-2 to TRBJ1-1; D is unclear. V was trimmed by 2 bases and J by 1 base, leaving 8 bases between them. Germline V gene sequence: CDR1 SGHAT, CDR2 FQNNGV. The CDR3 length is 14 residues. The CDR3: CASSLREWNTEAFF. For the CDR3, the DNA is TGTGCCAGCAGCTTAAGGGAGTGGAACACTGAAGCTTTCTTT.

CDR3 coding DNA: TGTGCCAGCAGCTTAGGTGGTGTTGGGACTGAAGCTTTCTTT. Amino acids: CASSLGGVGTEAFF. The chain uses TRBV11-3 and TRBJ1-1; D gene uncertain. The CDR3 extends over 14 amino acids. Germline V gene lookup returns CDR1 SGHNT and CDR2 YENEEA. Trimming stripped 1 base from V and 5 bases from J, with 11 bases between.

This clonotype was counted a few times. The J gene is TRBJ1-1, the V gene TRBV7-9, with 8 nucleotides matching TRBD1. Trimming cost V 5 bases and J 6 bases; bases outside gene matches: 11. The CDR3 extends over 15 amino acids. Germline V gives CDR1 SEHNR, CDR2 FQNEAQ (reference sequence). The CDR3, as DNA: TGTGCCAGCAGCCATGGACAGGGCCAAGTGGCTGAAGCTTTCTTT. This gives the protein CASSHGQGQVAEAFF.

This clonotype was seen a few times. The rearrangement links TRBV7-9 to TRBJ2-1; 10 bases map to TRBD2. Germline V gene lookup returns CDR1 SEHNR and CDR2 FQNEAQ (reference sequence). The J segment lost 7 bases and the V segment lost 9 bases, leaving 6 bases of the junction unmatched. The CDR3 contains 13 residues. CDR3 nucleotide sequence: TGTGCCAGTAGGGGACTAGCGAGAAATGAGCAGTTCTTC. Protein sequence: CASRGLARNEQFF.

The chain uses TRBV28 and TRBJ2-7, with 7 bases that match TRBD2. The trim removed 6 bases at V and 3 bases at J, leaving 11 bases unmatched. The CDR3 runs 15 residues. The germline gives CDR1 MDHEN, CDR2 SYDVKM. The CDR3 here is CASRSGTTINYEQYF. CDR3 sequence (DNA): TGTGCCAGCAGGTCCGGGACTACCATTAACTACGAGCAGTACTTC.

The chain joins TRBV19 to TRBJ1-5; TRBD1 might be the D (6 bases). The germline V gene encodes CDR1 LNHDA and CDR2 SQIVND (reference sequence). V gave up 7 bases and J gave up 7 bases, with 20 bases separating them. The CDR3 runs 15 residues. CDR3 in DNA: TGTGCCAGTAACCCAAGTGGGGGGGGCAGGCAGCCCCAGCATTTT. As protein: CASNPSGGGRQPQHF.

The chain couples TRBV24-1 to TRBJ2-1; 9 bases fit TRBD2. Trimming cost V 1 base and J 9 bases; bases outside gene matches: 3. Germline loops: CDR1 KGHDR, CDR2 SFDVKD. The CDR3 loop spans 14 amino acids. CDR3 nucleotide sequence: TGTGCCACCAGTGATTTAAATAGCGGGAGTGAGCAGTTCTTC. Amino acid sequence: CATSDLNSGSEQFF.

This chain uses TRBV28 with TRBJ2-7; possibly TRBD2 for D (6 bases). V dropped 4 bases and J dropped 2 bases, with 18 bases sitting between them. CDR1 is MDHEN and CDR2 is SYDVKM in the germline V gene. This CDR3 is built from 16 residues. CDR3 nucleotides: TGTGCCAGCAGTTCCTGGGCGCAGGGACTGACCTACGAGCAGTACTTC. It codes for CASSSWAQGLTYEQYF.

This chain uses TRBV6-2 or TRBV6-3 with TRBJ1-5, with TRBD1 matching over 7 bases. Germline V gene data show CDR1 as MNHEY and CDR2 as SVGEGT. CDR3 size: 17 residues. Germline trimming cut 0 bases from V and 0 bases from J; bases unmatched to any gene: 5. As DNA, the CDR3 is TGTGCCAGCAGTTACTCGGGGACAGTTTATAGCAATCAGCCCCAGCATTTT. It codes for CASSYSGTVYSNQPQHF.

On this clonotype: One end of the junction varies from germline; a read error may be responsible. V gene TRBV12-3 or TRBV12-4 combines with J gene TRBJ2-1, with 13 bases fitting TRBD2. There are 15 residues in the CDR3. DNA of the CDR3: TGTGCCAGCAGTCCCCGGACTAGCGGGGGAATTGAGCCGTTCTTC. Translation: CASSPRTSGGIEPFF.

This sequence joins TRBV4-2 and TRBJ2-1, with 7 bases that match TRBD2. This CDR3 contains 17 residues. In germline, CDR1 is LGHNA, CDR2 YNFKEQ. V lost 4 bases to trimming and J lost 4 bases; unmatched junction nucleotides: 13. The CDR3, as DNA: TGTGCCAGCAGCCTGTCTCTTGACGGGAGGCGGTACAATGAGCAGTTCTTC. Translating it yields CASSLSLDGRRYNEQFF.

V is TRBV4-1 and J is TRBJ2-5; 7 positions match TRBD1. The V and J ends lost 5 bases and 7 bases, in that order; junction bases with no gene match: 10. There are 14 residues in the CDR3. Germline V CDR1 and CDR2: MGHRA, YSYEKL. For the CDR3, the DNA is TGCGCCAGCAGCACAGGGGACAGCAAGAGGACCCAGTACTTC. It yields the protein CASSTGDSKRTQYF.

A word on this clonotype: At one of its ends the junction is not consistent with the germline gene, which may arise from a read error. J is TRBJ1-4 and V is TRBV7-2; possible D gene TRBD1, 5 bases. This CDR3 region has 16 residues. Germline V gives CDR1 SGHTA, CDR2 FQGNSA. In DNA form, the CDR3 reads TGTGCCAGCAGCGTACTCCCGCGACAGTCTAATCAAAAACTGTTTTTT. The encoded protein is CASSVLPRQSNQKLFF.

The CDR3 loop reads CASSWSHGIGANYGYTF. Written as DNA, the CDR3 is TGTGCCAGCAGTTGGTCTCACGGGATCGGGGCTAACTATGGCTACACCTTC. This rearrangement joins TRBV6-5 to TRBJ1-2; no definite D call. The CDR3 loop spans 17 amino acids. Trimming took off 4 bases at V and 0 bases at J, with 18 bases between the two ends. Germline CDR1 and CDR2: MNHEY and SVGAGI.

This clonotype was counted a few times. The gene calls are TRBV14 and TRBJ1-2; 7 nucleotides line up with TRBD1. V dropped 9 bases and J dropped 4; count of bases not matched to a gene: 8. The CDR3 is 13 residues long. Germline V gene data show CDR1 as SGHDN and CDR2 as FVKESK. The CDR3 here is CASSGGLSYGYTF. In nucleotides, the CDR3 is TGTGCCAGTTCAGGGGGGCTCAGCTATGGCTACACCTTC. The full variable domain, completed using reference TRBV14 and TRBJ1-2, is EAGVTQFPSHSVIEKGQTVTLRCDPISGHDNLYWYRRVMGKEIKFLLHFVKESKQDESGMPNNRFLAERTGGTYSTLKVQPAELEDSGVYFCASSGGLSYGYTFGSGTRLTVV.